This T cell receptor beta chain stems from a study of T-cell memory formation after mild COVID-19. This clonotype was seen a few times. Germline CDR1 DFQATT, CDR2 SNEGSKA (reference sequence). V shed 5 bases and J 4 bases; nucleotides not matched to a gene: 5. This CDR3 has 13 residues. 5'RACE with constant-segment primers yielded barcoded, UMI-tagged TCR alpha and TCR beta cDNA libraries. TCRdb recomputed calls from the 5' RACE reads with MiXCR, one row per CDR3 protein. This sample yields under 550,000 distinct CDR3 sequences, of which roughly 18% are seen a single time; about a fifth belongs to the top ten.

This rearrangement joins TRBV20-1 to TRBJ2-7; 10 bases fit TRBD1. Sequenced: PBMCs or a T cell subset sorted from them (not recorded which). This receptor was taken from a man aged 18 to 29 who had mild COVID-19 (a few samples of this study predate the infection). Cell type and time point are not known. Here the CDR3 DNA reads TGCAGTGCTGACAGGGGGCACCGGTACGAGCAGTACTTC. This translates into CSADRGHRYEQYF.